This is a list of T cell receptor beta chains from one sample in a study of blood T cell repertoires in COVID-19. Sequencing was performed with immunoSEQ multiplex PCR; in TCRdb, only in-frame clones are kept and a portion is missing. This sample has roughly 55,000 clones, with 79% found just once. Sequenced material: peripheral blood. These receptors all stem from a man in his sixties with acute or convalescent COVID-19. CDR3s include the opening cysteine and the closing phenylalanine or tryptophan. The D gene is left open where the match is weak. Expanded clones are given a class, and other clones once, few, many or no size at all.

>TRBV7-3|16|TRBD2|TRBJ2-3|once
TGTGCCAGCAGCCTATCGGGGACTAGTTACACAGATACGCAGTATTTT
CASSLSGTSYTDTQYF
>TRBV29-1|12|.|TRBJ2-3|.
TGCAGCGTTGAAGGAGGTACAGATACGCAGTATTTT
CSVEGGTDTQYF
>TRBV9|17|TRBD2|TRBJ2-7|few
TGTGCCAGCAGCCCCCGGGCGGGACTAGCGGACTCCTACGAGCAGTACTTC
CASSPRAGLADSYEQYF
>TRBV5-1|14|.|TRBJ1-3|.
TGCGCCAGCAGCTTGCCGGGAGGGGGAAACACCATATATTTT
CASSLPGGGNTIYF
>TRBV9|14|.|TRBJ1-1|.
TGTGCCAGCAGCGTCTCCAGGACAACCACTGAAGCTTTCTTT
CASSVSRTTTEAFF
>TRBV27|16|TRBD1|TRBJ1-4|few
TGTGCCAGCAGTTCCTGGGACAGGGGGCGTAGTGAAAAACTGTTTTTT
CASSSWDRGRSEKLFF
>TRBV4-1|16|TRBD1|TRBJ2-3|.
TGCGCCAGCAGCCAAGCTTGGGCAGGGGGAGCAGATACGCAGTATTTT
CASSQAWAGGADTQYF
>TRBV6-4|11|.|TRBJ1-2|.
TGTGCCAGCCGAGGAAGCGGGGGCTACACCTTC
CASRGSGGYTF
>TRBV29-1|11|TRBD1|TRBJ1-2|.
TGCAGCGTTGGGACAGGTTATGGCTACACCTTC
CSVGTGYGYTF
>TRBV2|12|.|TRBJ2-7|few
TGTGCCAGCAGTCTAAGCTCCTACGAGCAGTACTTC
CASSLSSYEQYF
>TRBV7-8|11|TRBD2|TRBJ2-7|once
TGTGCCAGCAGCTTAGCAGGGACTAAGTACTTC
CASSLAGTKYF
>TRBV15|14|.|TRBJ2-7|once
TGTGCCACCAGCAGAGGACAGACCCCTGACGAGCAGTACTTC
CATSRGQTPDEQYF
>TRBV18|15|.|TRBJ1-3|few
TGTGCCAGCTCACCCCAACCAGTCTCTGGAAACACCATATATTTT
CASSPQPVSGNTIYF
>TRBV2|15|.|TRBJ2-6|.
TGTGCCAGCACCCGAGCTATCACTGGGGCCAACGTCCTGACTTTC
CASTRAITGANVLTF